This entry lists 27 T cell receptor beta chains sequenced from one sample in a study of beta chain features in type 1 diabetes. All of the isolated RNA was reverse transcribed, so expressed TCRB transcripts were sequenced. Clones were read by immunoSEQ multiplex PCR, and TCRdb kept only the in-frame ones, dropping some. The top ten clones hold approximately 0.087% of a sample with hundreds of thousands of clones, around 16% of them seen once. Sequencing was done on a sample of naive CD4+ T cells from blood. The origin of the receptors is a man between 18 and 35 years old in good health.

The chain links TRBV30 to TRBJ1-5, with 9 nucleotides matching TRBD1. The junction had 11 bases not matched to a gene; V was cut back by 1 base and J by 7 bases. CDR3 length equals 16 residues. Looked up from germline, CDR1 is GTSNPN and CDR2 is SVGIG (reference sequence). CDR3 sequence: CAWSGTPDRGGQPQHF. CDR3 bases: TGTGCCTGGAGTGGGACCCCGGACAGGGGTGGACAGCCCCAGCATTTT. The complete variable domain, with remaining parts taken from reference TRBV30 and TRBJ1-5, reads SQTIHQWPATLVQPVGSPLSLECTVEGTSNPNLYWYRQAAGRGLQLLFYSVGIGQISSEVPQNLSASRPQDRQFILSSKKLLLSDSGFYLCAWSGTPDRGGQPQHFGDGTRLSIL.

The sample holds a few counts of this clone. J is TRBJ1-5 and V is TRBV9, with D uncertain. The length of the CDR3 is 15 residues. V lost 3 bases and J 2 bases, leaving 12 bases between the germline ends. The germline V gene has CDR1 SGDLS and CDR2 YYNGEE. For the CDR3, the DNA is TGTGCCAGCAGCGCCGGTGGGGTTCGCAATCAGCCCCAGCATTTT. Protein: CASSAGGVRNQPQHF.

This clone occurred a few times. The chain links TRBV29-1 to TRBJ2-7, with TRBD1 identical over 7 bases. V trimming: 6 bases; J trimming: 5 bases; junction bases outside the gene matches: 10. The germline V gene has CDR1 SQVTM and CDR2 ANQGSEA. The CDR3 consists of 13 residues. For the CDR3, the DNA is TGCAGCGTCGTCGGTACAGGGACAGACGAGCAGTACTTC. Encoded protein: CSVVGTGTDEQYF.

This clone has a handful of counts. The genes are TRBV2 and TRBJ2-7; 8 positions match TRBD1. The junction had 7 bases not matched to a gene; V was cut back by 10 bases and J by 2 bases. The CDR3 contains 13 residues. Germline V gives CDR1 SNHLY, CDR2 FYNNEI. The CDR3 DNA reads TGTGCCACCTCGGGACAGGCTACCTACGAGCAGTACTTC. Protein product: CATSGQATYEQYF.

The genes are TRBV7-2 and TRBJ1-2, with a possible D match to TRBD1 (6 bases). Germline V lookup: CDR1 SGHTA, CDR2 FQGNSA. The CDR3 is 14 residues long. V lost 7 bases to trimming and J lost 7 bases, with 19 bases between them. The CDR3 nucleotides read TGTGCCAGCAACGTCCCCCCCAGGGGCGGTGGCTACACCTTC. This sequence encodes CASNVPPRGGGYTF.

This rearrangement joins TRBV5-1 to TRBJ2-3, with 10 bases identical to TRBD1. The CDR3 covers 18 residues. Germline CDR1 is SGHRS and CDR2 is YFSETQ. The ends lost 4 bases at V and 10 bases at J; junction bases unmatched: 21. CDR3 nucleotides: TGCGCCAGCAGCCGCCGGGACAGGGGAAGGGCAGGAGGACTCCCGCAGTATTTT. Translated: CASSRRDRGRAGGLPQYF.

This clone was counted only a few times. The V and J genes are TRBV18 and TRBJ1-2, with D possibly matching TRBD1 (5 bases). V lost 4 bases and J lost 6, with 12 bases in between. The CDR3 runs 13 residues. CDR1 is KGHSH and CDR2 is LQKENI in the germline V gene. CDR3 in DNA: TGTGCCAGCTCACGTCAGGGAGGCGATGGCTACACCTTC. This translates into CASSRQGGDGYTF.

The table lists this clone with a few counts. The chain's CDR3 is CASSPAGLSGANVLTF. The CDR3 DNA reads TGTGCCAGCTCACCAGCAGGGCTTAGTGGGGCCAACGTCCTGACTTTC. V usage is TRBV18 and J usage is TRBJ2-6; possibly TRBD1 for D (5 bases). Germline CDR1 reads KGHSH; CDR2 reads LQKENI. The length of the CDR3 is 16 residues. V was trimmed by 2 bases and J by 3 bases, leaving 11 bases between them.

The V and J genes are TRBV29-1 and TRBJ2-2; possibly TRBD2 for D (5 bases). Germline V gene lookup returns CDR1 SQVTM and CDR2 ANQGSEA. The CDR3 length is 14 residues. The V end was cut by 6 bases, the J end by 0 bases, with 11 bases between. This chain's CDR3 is CSVPWESNTGELFF. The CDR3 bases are TGCAGCGTCCCCTGGGAGTCGAACACCGGGGAGCTGTTTTTT.

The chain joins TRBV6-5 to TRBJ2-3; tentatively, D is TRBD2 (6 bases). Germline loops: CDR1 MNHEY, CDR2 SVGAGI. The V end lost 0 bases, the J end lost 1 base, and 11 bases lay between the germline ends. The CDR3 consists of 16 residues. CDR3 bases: TGTGCCAGCAGTTACTCGGGGGGAAAAGGCACAGATACGCAGTATTTT. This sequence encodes CASSYSGGKGTDTQYF.

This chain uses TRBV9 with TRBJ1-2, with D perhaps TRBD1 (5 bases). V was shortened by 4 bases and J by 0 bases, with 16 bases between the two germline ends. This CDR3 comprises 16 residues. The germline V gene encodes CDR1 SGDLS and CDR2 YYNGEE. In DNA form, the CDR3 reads TGTGCCAGCAGCAAAGGGGTTCTCCTAACTAACTATGGCTACACCTTC. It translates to CASSKGVLLTNYGYTF. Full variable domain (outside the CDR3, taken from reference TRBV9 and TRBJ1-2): DSGVTQTPKHLITATGQRVTLRCSPRSGDLSVYWYQQSLDQGLQFLIQYYNGEERAKGNILERFSAQQFPDLHSELNLSSLELGDSALYFCASSKGVLLTNYGYTFGSGTRLTVV.

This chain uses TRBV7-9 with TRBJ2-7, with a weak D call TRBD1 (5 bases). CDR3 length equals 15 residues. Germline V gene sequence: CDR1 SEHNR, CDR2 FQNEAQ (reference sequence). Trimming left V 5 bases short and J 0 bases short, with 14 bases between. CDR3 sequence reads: CASSQGGKSSYEQYF. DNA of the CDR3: TGTGCCAGCAGCCAGGGTGGGAAAAGCTCCTACGAGCAGTACTTC.

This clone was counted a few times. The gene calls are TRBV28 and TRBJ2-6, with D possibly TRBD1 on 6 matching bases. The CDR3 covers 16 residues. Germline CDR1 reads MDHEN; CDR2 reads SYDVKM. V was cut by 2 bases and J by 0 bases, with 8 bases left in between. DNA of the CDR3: TGTGCCAGCAGTTTAAGGGGGACCTCTGGGGCCAACGTCCTGACTTTC. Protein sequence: CASSLRGTSGANVLTF.

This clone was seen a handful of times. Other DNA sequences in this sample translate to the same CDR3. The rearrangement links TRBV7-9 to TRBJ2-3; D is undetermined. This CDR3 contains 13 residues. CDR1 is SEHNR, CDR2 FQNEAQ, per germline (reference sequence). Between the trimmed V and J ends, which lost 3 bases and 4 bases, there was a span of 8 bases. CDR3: CASSLAGPDTQYF. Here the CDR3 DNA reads TGTGCCAGCAGCTTGGCAGGACCAGATACGCAGTATTTT.

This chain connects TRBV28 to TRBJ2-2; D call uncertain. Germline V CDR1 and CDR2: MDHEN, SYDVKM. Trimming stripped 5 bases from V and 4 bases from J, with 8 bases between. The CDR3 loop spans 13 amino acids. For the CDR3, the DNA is TGTGCCAGCAGTACAAAGCCCACCGGGGAGCTGTTTTTT. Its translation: CASSTKPTGELFF. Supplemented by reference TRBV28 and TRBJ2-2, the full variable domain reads DVKVTQSSRYLVKRTGEKVFLECVQDMDHENMFWYRQDPGLGLRLIYFSYDVKMKEKGDIPEGYSVSREKKERFSLILESASTNQTSMYLCASSTKPTGELFFGEGSRLTVL.

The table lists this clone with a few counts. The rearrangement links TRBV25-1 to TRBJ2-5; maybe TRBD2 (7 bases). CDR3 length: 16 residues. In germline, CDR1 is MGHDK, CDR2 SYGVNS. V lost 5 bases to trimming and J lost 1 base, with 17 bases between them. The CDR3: CASSLGGGVSQETQYF. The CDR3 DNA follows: TGTGCCAGCAGTTTGGGGGGGGGCGTAAGCCAAGAGACCCAGTACTTC. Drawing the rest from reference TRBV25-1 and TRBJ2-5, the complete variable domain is EADIYQTPRYLVIGTGKKITLECSQTMGHDKMYWYQQDPGMELHLIHYSYGVNSTEKGDLSSESTVSRIRTEHFPLTLESARPSHTSQYLCASSLGGGVSQETQYFGPGTRLLVL.

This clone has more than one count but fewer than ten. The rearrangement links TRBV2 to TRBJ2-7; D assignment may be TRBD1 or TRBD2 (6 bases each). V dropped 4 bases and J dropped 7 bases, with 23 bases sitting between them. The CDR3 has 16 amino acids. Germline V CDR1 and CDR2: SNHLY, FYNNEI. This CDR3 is CASSVGRRGAPREQYF. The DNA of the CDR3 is TGTGCCAGCAGTGTGGGGCGGAGGGGGGCTCCTCGGGAGCAGTACTTC. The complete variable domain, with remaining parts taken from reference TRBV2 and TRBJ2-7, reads EPEVTQTPSHQVTQMGQEVILRCVPISNHLYFYWYRQILGQKVEFLVSFYNNEISEKSEIFDDQFSVERPDGSNFTLKIRSTKLEDSAMYFCASSVGRRGAPREQYFGPGTRLTVT.

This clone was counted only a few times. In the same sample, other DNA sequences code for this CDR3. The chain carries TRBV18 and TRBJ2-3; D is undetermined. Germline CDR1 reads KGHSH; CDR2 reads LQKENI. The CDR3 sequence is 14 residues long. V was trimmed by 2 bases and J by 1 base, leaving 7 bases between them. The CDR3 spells CASSPGRGTDTQYF. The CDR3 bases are TGTGCCAGCTCACCAGGTCGGGGCACAGATACGCAGTATTTT.

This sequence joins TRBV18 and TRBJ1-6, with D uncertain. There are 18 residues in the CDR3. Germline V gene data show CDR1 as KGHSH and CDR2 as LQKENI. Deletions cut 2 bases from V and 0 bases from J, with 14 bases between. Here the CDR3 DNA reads TGTGCCAGCTCACCAGCAGGCAGGCCGAGCTCCTATAATTCACCCCTCCACTTT. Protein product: CASSPAGRPSSYNSPLHF. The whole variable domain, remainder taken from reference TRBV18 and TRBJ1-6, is NAGVMQNPRHLVRRRGQEARLRCSPMKGHSHVYWYRQLPEEGLKFMVYLQKENIIDESGMPKERFSAEFPKEGPSILRIQQVVRGDSAAYFCASSPAGRPSSYNSPLHFGNGTRLTVT.

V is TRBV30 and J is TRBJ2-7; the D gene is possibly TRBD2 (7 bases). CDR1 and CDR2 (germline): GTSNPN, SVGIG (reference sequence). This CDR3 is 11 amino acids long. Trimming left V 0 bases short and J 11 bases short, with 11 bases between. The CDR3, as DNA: TGTGCCTGGAGTGTAGGGGGGGGAAAGTACTTC. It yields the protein CAWSVGGGKYF.

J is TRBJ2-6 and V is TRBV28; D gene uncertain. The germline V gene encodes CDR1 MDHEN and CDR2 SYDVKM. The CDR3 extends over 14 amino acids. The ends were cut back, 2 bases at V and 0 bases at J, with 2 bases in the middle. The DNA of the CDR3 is TGTGCCAGCAGTTTAATCTCTGGGGCCAACGTCCTGACTTTC. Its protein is CASSLISGANVLTF.

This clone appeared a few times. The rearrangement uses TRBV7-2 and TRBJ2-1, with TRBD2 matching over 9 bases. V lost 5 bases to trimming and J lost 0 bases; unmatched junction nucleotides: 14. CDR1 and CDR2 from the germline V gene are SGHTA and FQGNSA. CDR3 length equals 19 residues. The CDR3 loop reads CASSPRRWREGSSYNEQFF. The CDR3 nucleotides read TGTGCCAGCAGCCCCAGGCGGTGGCGGGAGGGGAGCTCCTACAATGAGCAGTTCTTC.

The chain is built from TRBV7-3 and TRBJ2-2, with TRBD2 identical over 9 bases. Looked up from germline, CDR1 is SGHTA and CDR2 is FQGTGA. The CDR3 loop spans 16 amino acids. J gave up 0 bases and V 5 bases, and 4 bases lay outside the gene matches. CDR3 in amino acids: CASSPWTSANTGELFF. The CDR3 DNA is TGTGCCAGCAGCCCGTGGACTAGCGCGAACACCGGGGAGCTGTTTTTT. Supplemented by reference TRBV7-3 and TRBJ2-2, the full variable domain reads GAGVSQTPSNKVTEKGKYVELRCDPISGHTALYWYRQSLGQGPEFLIYFQGTGAADDSGLPNDRFFAVRPEGSVSTLKIQRTERGDSAVYLCASSPWTSANTGELFFGEGSRLTVL.

CDR3 sequence reads: CASSLDTKYNSPLHF. The CDR3 bases are TGTGCCAGCAGTTTGGACACGAAGTATAATTCACCCCTCCACTTT. The J gene is TRBJ1-6, the V gene TRBV28, with a weak D call TRBD1 (5 bases). V was cut by 3 bases and J by 4 bases, with 10 bases left in between. There are 15 residues in the CDR3. Germline-derived CDR1 and CDR2 are MDHEN and SYDVKM.

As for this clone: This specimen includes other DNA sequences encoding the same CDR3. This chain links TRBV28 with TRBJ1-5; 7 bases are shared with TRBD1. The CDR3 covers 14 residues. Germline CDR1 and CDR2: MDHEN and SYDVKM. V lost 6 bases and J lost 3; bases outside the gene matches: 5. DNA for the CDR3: TGTGCCAGCAGGCCAGGGGGGTTCAATCAGCCCCAGCATTTT. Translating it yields CASRPGGFNQPQHF.

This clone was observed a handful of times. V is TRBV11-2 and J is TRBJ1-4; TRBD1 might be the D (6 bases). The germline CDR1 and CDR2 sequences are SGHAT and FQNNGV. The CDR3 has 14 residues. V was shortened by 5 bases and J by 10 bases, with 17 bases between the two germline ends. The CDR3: CASSRDTPGGKLFF. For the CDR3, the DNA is TGTGCCAGCAGCAGGGACACGCCAGGCGGAAAACTGTTTTTT.

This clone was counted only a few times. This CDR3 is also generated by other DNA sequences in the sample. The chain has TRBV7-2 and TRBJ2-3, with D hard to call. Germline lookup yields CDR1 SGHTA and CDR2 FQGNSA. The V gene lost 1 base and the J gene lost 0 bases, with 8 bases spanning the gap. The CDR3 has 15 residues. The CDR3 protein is CASSLVASSTDTQYF. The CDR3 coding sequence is TGTGCCAGCAGCTTAGTGGCTAGTAGCACAGATACGCAGTATTTT.